The rows below give T cell receptor beta chains drawn from one sample of a study of CD8 T cells in ankylosing spondylitis. TCRdb re-derived calls from the 5' RACE reads in MiXCR, one entry per CDR3 protein. The sample lists roughly 400,000 distinct CDR3 sequences, about 20% occurring once. Sample: blood, either unsorted or a sorted T cell fraction (not recorded which). The source of these receptors is a male donor with ankylosing spondylitis. Both conserved end residues are part of each CDR3. Fields, in order: CDR3 protein, CDR3 DNA, clone size, J gene, V gene, D gene. D genes are given only for firm matches. Clone sizes are given selectively: once, few, many, or a class where the clone is expanded.

CDR3: CASSSKSRYAYEQYF; DNA: TGTGCCAGCTCATCCAAGTCCAGATATGCCTACGAGCAGTACTTC; size: NA; J: TRBJ2-7; V: TRBV18; D: NA
CDR3: CASQQGHRSLANYGYTF; DNA: TGTGCCAGCCAACAGGGGCACCGATCCCTCGCTAACTATGGCTACACCTTC; size: NA; J: TRBJ1-2; V: TRBV19; D: TRBD1
CDR3: CASSLWGPGADTQYF; DNA: TGTGCCAGCAGTTTATGGGGTCCCGGGGCAGATACGCAGTATTTT; size: few; J: TRBJ2-3; V: TRBV12-3/TRBV12-4; D: NA
CDR3: CATSITGNNSPLHF; DNA: TGTGCCACCAGCATCACAGGGAATAATTCACCCCTCCACTTT; size: NA; J: TRBJ1-6; V: TRBV15; D: NA
CDR3: CAISDQTYEQYF; DNA: TGTGCCATCAGTGACCAGACTTACGAGCAGTACTTC; size: NA; J: TRBJ2-7; V: TRBV10-3; D: NA
CDR3: CASSRGGSSYNEQFF; DNA: TGTGCCAGCAGTAGGGGCGGGAGCTCCTACAATGAGCAGTTCTTC; size: many; J: TRBJ2-1; V: TRBV25-1; D: TRBD2
CDR3: CATAGGADSGNTIYF; DNA: TGTGCCACCGCCGGGGGAGCGGACTCTGGAAACACCATATATTTT; size: NA; J: TRBJ1-3; V: TRBV28; D: NA
CDR3: CASSSATRGLAGTIYF; DNA: TGTGCCAGCAGTTCCGCGACCCGAGGTCTAGCTGGAACCATATATTTT; size: few; J: TRBJ1-3; V: TRBV28; D: NA
CDR3: CASSWGQNTGELFF; DNA: TGCGCCAGCAGCTGGGGACAGAACACCGGGGAGCTGTTTTTT; size: NA; J: TRBJ2-2; V: TRBV5-1; D: NA
CDR3: CASRSTGGFGNTIYF; DNA: TGTGCCAGCAGGTCTACAGGGGGCTTTGGAAACACCATATATTTT; size: NA; J: TRBJ1-3; V: TRBV12-3/TRBV12-4; D: TRBD1
CDR3: CASSLDASRSYEQYF; DNA: TGTGCCAGCAGTTTAGATGCTAGTCGCTCCTACGAGCAGTACTTC; size: NA; J: TRBJ2-7; V: TRBV12-3/TRBV12-4; D: NA
CDR3: CASRRQRGPYEQYF; DNA: TGTGCCAGCAGACGCCAGCGGGGGCCCTACGAGCAGTACTTC; size: NA; J: TRBJ2-7; V: TRBV7-2; D: TRBD2
CDR3: CASSGTVDTQYF; DNA: TGTGCCAGCAGTGGCACCGTGGATACGCAGTATTTT; size: NA; J: TRBJ2-3; V: TRBV6-6; D: NA
CDR3: CASSLGGINTGELFF; DNA: TGTGCCAGCAGTTTAGGGGGGATTAACACCGGGGAGCTGTTTTTT; size: NA; J: TRBJ2-2; V: TRBV12-3/TRBV12-4; D: NA
CDR3: CASSLNTGLRQDTQYF; DNA: TGTGCCAGCAGCCTCAATACGGGGCTGCGACAAGATACGCAGTATTTT; size: NA; J: TRBJ2-3; V: TRBV7-3; D: NA